This T cell receptor beta chain is drawn from a study of blood T cell repertoires in COVID-19 (dated by TCRdb to 2020 to 2021). Background on the whole study: Collaborator samples came from the United States, Italy and Spain and covered acute and convalescent phases of COVID-19. The prospective study material was composed of cDNA or gDNA derived from T cells, B-cell-depleted T cells, or PBMCs. The dataset comprised deeply sampled blood TCRbeta repertoires from subjects exposed to, actively infected with, or recovered from COVID-19. The repertoires were released in a freely available public database intended as a resource for research on the immune response to SARS-CoV-2. Samples were obtained from the ongoing ImmuneRACE study (first 160 participants) and from 1,254 subjects provided by 6 global collaborators. A de-identified subject ID, COVID-19 status, age in years and sex were almost always included in the sample metadata. Where HLA class I and class II types were available, the types were taken from metadata supplied by the sample provider, not from assay-based typing.

General conclusions and limits of the study: Clinical and demographic metadata were provided uncurated, with the amount varying by source and participant.

For this clone: The specificity of this receptor is unknown. Base qualities were left out, and no much larger clone turns up one base away.

According to the germline V gene (reference sequence), CDR1 reads DFQATT and CDR2 reads SNEGSKA. The CDR3 starts with the cysteine, ends with the phenylalanine, and has 16 residues. The sequence is cut down to CDR3 DNA, 48 bases in frame from base 1. V is cut back by 3 bases and J by 0 bases, with 9 bases in the junction unmatched. TCRbeta CDR3 regions were amplified from genomic DNA by means of the immunoSEQ Assay, a bias-controlled multiplex PCR. The study's own analysis went as follows. Nucleated cell counts per sample were estimated from amplification of reference gene primers within the assay. To quantify the absolute abundance of each unique TCRbeta CDR3 rearrangement, sequence reads were collapsed and filtered. For each sample, productive Simpson clonality was calculated by taking the square root of Simpson's diversity index across productive rearrangements. What TCRdb holds here is the immuneACCESS table cut down to in-frame rearrangements. Part of the clones is not present; checked against another copy, under half of the missing clones reflect an unresolved V gene, and the others are unexplained. V, J and clone size reflect that table, while D and trimming were determined from the DNA. Across this sample there are 25,000 to 35,000 clones, with around 90% seen only once. Under 7% of the sample is in the top ten clones.

Each collaborating institution followed its own protocols to collect whole blood in K2EDTA tubes. Collaborator samples were shipped for TCRbeta analysis as frozen whole blood, isolated PBMCs, or DNA extracted from either sample type. The sequence derives from a man in his 60s with active COVID-19. Recombination joined TRBV20-1 with TRBJ2-3, with 7 bases aligning to TRBD2. The sequencing input was peripheral blood. The bases are TGCAGTGCTAGTTTTTTGCGGGGGTCTAGCACAGATACGCAGTATTTT. This yields the protein CSASFLRGSSTDTQYF.